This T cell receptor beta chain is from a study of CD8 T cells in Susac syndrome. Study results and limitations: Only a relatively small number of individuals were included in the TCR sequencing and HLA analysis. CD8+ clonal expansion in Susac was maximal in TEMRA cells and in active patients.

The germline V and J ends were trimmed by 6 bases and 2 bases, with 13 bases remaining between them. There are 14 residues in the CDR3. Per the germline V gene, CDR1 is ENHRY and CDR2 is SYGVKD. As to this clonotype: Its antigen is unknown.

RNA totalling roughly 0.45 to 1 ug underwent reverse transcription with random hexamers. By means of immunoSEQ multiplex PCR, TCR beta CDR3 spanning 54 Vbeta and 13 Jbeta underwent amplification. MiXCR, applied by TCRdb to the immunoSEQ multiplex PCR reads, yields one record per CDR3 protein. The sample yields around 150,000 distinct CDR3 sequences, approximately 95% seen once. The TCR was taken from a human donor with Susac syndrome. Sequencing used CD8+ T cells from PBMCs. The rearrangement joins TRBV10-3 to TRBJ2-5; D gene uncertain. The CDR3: CAISAGRRQETQYF. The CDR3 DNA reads TGTGCCATCAGCGCCGGACGGCGACAAGAGACCCAGTACTTC.